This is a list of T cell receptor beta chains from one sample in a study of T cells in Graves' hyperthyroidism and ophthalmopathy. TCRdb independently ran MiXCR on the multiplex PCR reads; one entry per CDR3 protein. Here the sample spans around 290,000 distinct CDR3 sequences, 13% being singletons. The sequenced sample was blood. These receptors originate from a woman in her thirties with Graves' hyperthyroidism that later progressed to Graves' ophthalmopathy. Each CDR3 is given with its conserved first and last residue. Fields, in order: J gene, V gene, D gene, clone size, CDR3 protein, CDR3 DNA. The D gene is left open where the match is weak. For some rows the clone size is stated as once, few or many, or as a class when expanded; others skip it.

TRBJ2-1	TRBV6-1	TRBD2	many	CASSEALLAGDLEQFF	TGTGCCAGCAGTGAAGCGCTACTAGCGGGAGACCTAGAGCAGTTCTTC
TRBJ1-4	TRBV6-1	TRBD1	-	CASTRDRGLEKLFF	TGTGCCAGCACCCGGGACAGGGGGCTGGAAAAACTGTTTTTT
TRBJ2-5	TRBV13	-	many	CASSTRDHGKTQYF	TGTGCCAGCAGCACGCGGGACCACGGAAAGACCCAGTACTTC
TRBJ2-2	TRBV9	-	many	CASSVRAGELFF	TGTGCCAGCAGCGTCCGGGCCGGGGAGCTGTTTTTT
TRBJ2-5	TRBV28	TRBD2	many	CASFGGLAGQETQYF	TGTGCCAGCTTTGGGGGACTAGCGGGACAAGAGACCCAGTACTTC
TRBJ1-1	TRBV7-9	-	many	CASSLEVGGKTEAFF	TGTGCCAGCAGCTTAGAAGTGGGAGGGAAGACTGAAGCTTTCTTT
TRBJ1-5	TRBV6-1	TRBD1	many	CASSYRGPGQPQHF	TGTGCCAGCAGTTACAGGGGGCCGGGTCAGCCCCAGCATTTT
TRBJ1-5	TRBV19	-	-	CASSTMEVGPQHF	TGTGCCAGTAGTACCATGGAGGTAGGGCCCCAGCATTTT
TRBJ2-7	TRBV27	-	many	CASSNPPGVLYEQYF	TGTGCCAGCAGCAACCCCCCAGGGGTACTCTACGAGCAGTACTTC
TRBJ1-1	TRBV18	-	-	CASSPKGGGPNTEAFF	TGTGCCAGCTCACCAAAGGGCGGAGGACCGAACACTGAAGCTTTCTTT
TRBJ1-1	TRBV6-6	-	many	CASSYKGNSFAFF	TGTGCCAGCAGTTACAAGGGGAACAGCTTCGCTTTCTTT
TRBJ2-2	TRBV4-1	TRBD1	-	CASSEGWSRGRVKTGELFF	TGCGCCAGCAGCGAAGGGTGGAGTAGGGGGCGCGTGAAGACCGGGGAGCTGTTTTTT
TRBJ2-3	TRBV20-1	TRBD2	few	CSARPPSGREMTDTQYF	TGCAGTGCTAGACCGCCCTCGGGGCGGGAGATGACAGATACGCAGTATTTT
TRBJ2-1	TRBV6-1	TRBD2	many	CASSSGTSNVEQFF	TGTGCCAGCTCCTCTGGGACTAGCAACGTTGAGCAGTTCTTC
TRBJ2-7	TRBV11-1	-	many	CARIYEQYF	TGTGCCAGAATCTACGAGCAGTACTTC
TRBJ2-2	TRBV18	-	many	CASSPRGATNTGELFF	TGTGCCAGCTCACCACGAGGTGCCACGAACACCGGGGAGCTGTTTTTT
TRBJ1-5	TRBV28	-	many	CASSLSRWGDSNQPQHF	TGTGCCAGCAGTCTCTCGAGATGGGGTGATAGCAATCAGCCCCAGCATTTT
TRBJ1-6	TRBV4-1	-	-	CASSPQGIYNSPLHF	TGCGCCAGCAGTCCACAGGGAATCTATAATTCACCCCTCCACTTT
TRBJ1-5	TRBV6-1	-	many	CASSMRGSGNQPQHF	TGTGCCAGCTCCATGAGGGGGTCTGGTAATCAGCCCCAGCATTTT
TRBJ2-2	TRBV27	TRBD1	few	CASSPGQGLFF	TGTGCCAGCAGCCCGGGACAGGGGCTGTTTTTT
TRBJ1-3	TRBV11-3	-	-	CASSLVLQSTVGRSGNTIYF	TGTGCCAGCAGCTTAGTCCTTCAGTCCACAGTCGGACGCTCTGGAAACACCATATATTTT
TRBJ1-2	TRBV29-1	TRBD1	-	CSVEVGRQGAGGYTF	TGCAGCGTTGAAGTGGGGAGACAGGGGGCCGGTGGCTACACCTTC
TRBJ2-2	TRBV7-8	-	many	CASSLFGTGGGTGELFF	TGTGCCAGCAGCTTATTCGGAACAGGGGGGGGAACCGGGGAGCTGTTTTTT
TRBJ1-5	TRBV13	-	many	CASSFAREQPQHF	TGTGCCAGCAGCTTCGCGAGGGAACAGCCCCAGCATTTT
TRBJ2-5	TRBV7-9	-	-	CASSFSQETQYF	TGTGCCAGCAGCTTTTCGCAAGAGACCCAGTACTTC
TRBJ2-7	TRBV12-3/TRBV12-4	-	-	CASSFGLAYYEQYF	TGTGCCAGCAGTTTCGGTCTAGCGTACTACGAGCAGTACTTC
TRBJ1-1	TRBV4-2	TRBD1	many	CASSQDASGGYTEAFF	TGTGCCAGCAGCCAAGACGCTTCAGGGGGATACACTGAAGCTTTCTTT
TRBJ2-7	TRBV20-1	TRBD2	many	CSAKTSGAYEQYF	TGCAGTGCGAAGACTAGCGGAGCCTACGAGCAGTACTTC
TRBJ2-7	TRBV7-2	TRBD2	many	CASGPTSGDQYEQYF	TGTGCCAGCGGACCGACTAGCGGGGACCAATACGAGCAGTACTTC